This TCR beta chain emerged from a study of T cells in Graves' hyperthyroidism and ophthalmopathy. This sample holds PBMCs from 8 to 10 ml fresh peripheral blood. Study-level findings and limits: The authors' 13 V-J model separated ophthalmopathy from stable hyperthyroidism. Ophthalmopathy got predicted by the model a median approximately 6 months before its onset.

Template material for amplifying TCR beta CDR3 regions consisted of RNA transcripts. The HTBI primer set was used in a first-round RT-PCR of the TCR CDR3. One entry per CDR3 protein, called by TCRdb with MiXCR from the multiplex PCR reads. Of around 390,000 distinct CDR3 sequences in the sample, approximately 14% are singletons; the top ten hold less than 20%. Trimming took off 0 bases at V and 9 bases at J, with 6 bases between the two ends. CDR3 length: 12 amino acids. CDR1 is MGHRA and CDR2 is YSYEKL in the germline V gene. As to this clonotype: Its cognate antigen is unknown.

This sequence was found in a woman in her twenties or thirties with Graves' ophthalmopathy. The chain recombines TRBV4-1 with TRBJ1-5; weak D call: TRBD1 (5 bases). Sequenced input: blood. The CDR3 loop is CASSQDGGPQHF. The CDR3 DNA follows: TGCGCCAGCAGCCAAGACGGGGGGCCCCAGCATTTT.